This T cell receptor (beta chain) was sequenced for a study of blood T cells in healthy people across ages. Findings and caveats of the study: Donor CMV status was unknown, possibly confounding expanded clonotype changes.

A sample-barcoded 5' primer and a J-beta primer mix were used in a second PCR of roughly 6 to 11 cycles. Tagging of each cDNA molecule was performed by a template-switch adaptor with 12 random nucleotides. TCRdb reprocessed the 5' RACE reads with MiXCR, giving one entry per CDR3 protein. The profile covers more than 750,000 distinct CDR3 sequences, with just under 30% appearing a single time and roughly 10% taken by the ten largest. This clonotype was observed at least ten times. What it binds is not known. These data are also associated with another study on T cells of mothers and their children. Per that study: Compared with unrelated pairs, related mother-child pairs had slightly higher, non-significant overlap.

The sample comprised blood. The clonotype was recovered from a woman in her thirties or forties in good health.

The CDR3 DNA reads as TGTGCCAGCAGTGAAAGTAGCTATGGCTACACCTTC. As protein: CASSESSYGYTF. The rearrangement uses TRBV6-1 and TRBJ1-2; D unclear. Germline CDR1 MNHNS, CDR2 SASEGT. Trimming pared 2 bases from V and 4 bases from J, leaving 5 bases between. This CDR3 is built from 12 residues.